What follows describes a single T cell receptor (beta chain). This clonotype was detected ten times or more. The specificity of this receptor is unknown. No per-base quality is available; no much larger clone lies one base away. In the germline V gene, CDR1 corresponds to SNHLY and CDR2 to FYNNEI. The CDR3 holds 13 amino acids from the cysteine to the phenylalanine. Here the CDR3 DNA is all that survives: 39 bases in frame from base 1. The V end loses 7 bases and the J end loses 4 bases, and a stretch of 13 bases separates them. The source of the sample is a study of T cells in Graves' hyperthyroidism and ophthalmopathy (dated by TCRdb to between 2018 and 2021). Context from the whole study: Peripheral blood samples were taken at initial diagnosis, before any treatment was given. A discovery cohort of around 98 patients, approximately 44 with Graves' ophthalmopathy and about 60 with stable Graves' hyperthyroidism, was used to find distinguishing TCR V-J signatures. Prospective prediction of ophthalmopathy was tested in an independent validation cohort of 18 to 20 hyperthyroidism patients and some 17 patients who later progressed to ophthalmopathy. The approximately 100 discovery patients were randomly split 7:3 into training and test sets. In about 6 Graves' hyperthyroidism patients, the study also compared T-cell repertoires from thyroid tissue with T-cell repertoires from blood. Following sampling, methimazole starting at 30 mg daily was given to hyperthyroidism patients, and high-dose intravenous methylprednisolone was given to ophthalmopathy patients. TCR Vbeta CDR3 sequencing of 140 or so peripheral blood samples (over 40 ophthalmopathy, roughly 74 hyperthyroidism and roughly 17 progressor patients) is reported in the paper. Broad study findings and their caveats: In validation, the model predicted progression to ophthalmopathy with roughly 70% sensitivity and approximately 74% specificity, a median of approximately 6.7 months before onset. Sample size was not statistically predetermined, and investigators were not blinded to group allocation. A model built on a 13 V-J signature distinguished ophthalmopathy from stable hyperthyroidism, reaching 85% to 90% sensitivity and about 81% specificity in cross-validation and 80%/75% in testing. Most expanded thyroid clonotypes (frequency above 0.001) were also detected in blood, a finding suggesting that blood repertoires may reflect thyroid immune responses.

Graves' hyperthyroidism was defined as stable when no progression to ophthalmopathy occurred over 18 months of follow-up. Hyperthyroidism patients were newly diagnosed, had a disease duration of under 2 months, and were aged 18 to 65 years. Exclusion was applied to patients with uncontrolled infections, other autoimmune diseases, pregnancy or lactation. Clinical symptoms, serum thyroxine and TRAb, thyroid ultrasound, and orbital computed tomography formed the basis for the diagnoses. PBMCs were separated from roughly 10 ml of fresh peripheral blood using Ficoll-Paque density gradient centrifugation. Trizol reagent was used to extract total RNA, and RNA quality was then checked on an Agilent 2100 Bioanalyzer. The TCR beta CDR3 regions were amplified from the RNA transcripts. A first-round RT-PCR of the TCR CDR3 used the HTBI primer set with the Qiagen OneStep RT-PCR kit. A second multiplex PCR round built the libraries, followed by size selection and purification. Libraries were sequenced paired-end with 100 bp reads on an Illumina HiSeq2000. The original methods were these. SOAPnuke was used to process the raw data, with reads discarded if the reads contained adapters or uncalled bases, had a mean Phred below 15, or lacked an exact constant-primer or identifier match. High-quality paired reads were merged with COPE v1.2.5, and unique nucleotide sequences were defined as clonotypes. MiTCR v1.1 was used to align the clonotypes against IMGT TRBV, TRBD and TRBJ reference segments. Only V-J combinations with frequency above 0.0001, covering 99% to 99.2% of repertoires, were analysed. A TCS score was defined as the ratio of F50 (clonal expansion) to E x V (chaos), with BLOSUM62-based TCRdist applied between CDR3 peptides within each V-J. Welch's t-statistics and random forest reduced roughly 500 V-J features to around 14, which were used in a naive Bayes classifier (R e1071). Using fastp at Q25 and MiXCR, TCRdb reprocessed the public reads and kept productive beta chains. Every entry covers one CDR3 protein and lists the most common genes and DNA from its rows. These V and J calls derive from TCRdb rather than the authors' analysis. The sample data list about 480,000 distinct CDR3 sequences, and approximately 14% of these were observed just once. Clones ranked in the top ten supply around a sixth of the sample.

This receptor chain uses TRBV2 and TRBJ1-2; a weak D assignment points to TRBD1 (6 bases agree). Sequenced: blood. This clonotype was sampled from a young woman with Graves' hyperthyroidism. The DNA is TGTGCCAGCACCAATGACAGGCCCTATGGCTACACCTTC. This is translated as CASTNDRPYGYTF.